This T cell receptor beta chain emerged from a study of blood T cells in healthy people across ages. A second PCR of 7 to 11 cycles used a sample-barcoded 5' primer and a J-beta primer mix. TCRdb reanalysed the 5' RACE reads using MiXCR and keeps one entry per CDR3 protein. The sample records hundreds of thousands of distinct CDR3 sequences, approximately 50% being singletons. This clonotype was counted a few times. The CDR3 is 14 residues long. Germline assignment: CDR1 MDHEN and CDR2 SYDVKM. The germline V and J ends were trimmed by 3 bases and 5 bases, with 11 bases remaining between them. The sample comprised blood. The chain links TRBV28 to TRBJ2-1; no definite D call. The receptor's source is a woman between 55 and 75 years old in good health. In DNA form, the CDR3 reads TGTGCCAGCAGTTTGGTTACCCAGGACAATGAGCAGTTCTTC. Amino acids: CASSLVTQDNEQFF.